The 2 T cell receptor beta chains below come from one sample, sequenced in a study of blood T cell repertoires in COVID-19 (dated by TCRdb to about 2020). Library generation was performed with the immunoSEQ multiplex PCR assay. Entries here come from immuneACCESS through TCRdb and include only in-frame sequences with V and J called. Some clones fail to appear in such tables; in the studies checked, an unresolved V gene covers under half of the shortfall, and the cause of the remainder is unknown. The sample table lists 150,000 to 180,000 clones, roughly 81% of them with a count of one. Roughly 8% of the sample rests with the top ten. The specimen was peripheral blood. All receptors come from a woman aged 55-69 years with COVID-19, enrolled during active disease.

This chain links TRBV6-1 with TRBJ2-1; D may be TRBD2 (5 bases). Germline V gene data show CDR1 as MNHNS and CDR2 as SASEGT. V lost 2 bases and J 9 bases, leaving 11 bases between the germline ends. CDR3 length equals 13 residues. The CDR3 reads CASSEIGTSEQFF. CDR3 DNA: TGTGCCAGCAGTGAAATCGGAACTAGTGAGCAGTTCTTC.

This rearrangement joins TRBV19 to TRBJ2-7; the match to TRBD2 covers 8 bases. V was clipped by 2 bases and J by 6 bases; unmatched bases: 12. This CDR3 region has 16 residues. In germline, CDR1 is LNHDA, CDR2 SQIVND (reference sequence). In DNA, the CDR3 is TGTGCCAGTAGTATACAAACTAGCGGCCGGGGGTCCGAGCAGTACTTC. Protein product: CASSIQTSGRGSEQYF.